Shown below are 19 T cell receptor beta chains from a single sample sequenced in a study of blood T cell repertoires in COVID-19. TCRdb keeps only in-frame clones here, not all; method: immunoSEQ multiplex PCR. Of about 210,000 clones listed, roughly four fifths are singletons. Sequenced: peripheral blood. These receptors all stem from a woman between 50 and 59 years old with active or convalescent COVID-19.

V usage is TRBV5-1 and J usage is TRBJ2-5; D is uncertain. V dropped 4 bases and J dropped 5 bases, with 12 bases sitting between them. The CDR3 contains 13 residues. Per germline, CDR1 SGHRS and CDR2 YFSETQ. DNA for the CDR3: TGCGCCAGCAGCACGGGTCTCGCGGAGACCCAGTACTTC. Translating gives CASSTGLAETQYF.

The rearrangement uses TRBV28 and TRBJ1-6; D gene ambiguous. The CDR3 has 14 amino acids. Germline CDR1 and CDR2: MDHEN and SYDVKM. Trimming removed 2 bases at V and 5 bases at J, with 7 bases between. The CDR3 DNA sequence: TGTGCCAGCAGTTTACCAGGAAATAATTCACCCCTCCACTTT. This encodes CASSLPGNNSPLHF.

This chain's CDR3 is CASSSRTGGYEQYV. CDR3 nucleotide sequence: TGTGCCAGCAGCTCTCGGACAGGAGGGTACGAGCAGTACGTC. The chain uses TRBV5-5 and TRBJ2-7; possible D gene TRBD1, 7 bases. Germline values: CDR1 SGHKS, CDR2 YYEKEE (reference sequence). V was trimmed by 3 bases and J by 4 bases, leaving 14 bases between them. This CDR3 is 14 amino acids long.

The rearrangement links TRBV6-1 to TRBJ1-5; 11 nucleotides align to TRBD1. Trimming removed 4 bases from V and 0 bases from J; junction bases left unmatched: 5. The CDR3 contains 17 residues. Per the germline V gene, CDR1 is MNHNS and CDR2 is SASEGT. As DNA, the CDR3 is TGTGCCAGCAGTGGGGACAGGGGGGATTATAGCAATCAGCCCCAGCATTTT. Encoded protein: CASSGDRGDYSNQPQHF.

The chain recombines TRBV19 with TRBJ2-1; maybe TRBD2 (6 bases). There are 16 residues in the CDR3. V was pared by 4 bases and J by 6 bases, with 19 bases between. Germline values: CDR1 LNHDA, CDR2 SQIVND (reference sequence). CDR3: CASSNLGTPPSNEQFF. The DNA of the CDR3 is TGTGCCAGTAGTAATCTCGGGACTCCCCCCTCCAATGAGCAGTTCTTC. Together with reference TRBV19 and TRBJ2-1, the CDR3 gives the full variable domain: DGGITQSPKYLFRKEGQNVTLSCEQNLNHDAMYWYRQDPGQGLRLIYYSQIVNDFQKGDIAEGYSVSREKKESFPLTVTSAQKNPTAFYLCASSNLGTPPSNEQFFGPGTRLTVL.

This clone has only a few counts. This sequence joins TRBV19 and TRBJ2-7; the D gene is possibly TRBD2 (6 bases). The CDR3 is 14 residues long. Trimming cost V 4 bases and J 5 bases, with 15 bases left between them. Germline V gives CDR1 LNHDA, CDR2 SQIVND (reference sequence). CDR3 sequence: CASSTLAVWDEQYF. The CDR3 DNA is TGTGCCAGTAGTACCTTAGCGGTTTGGGACGAGCAGTACTTC.

This rearrangement joins TRBV5-4 to TRBJ1-3, with no clear D. From germline, CDR1 is SGHNT and CDR2 YYREEE (reference sequence). The CDR3 is 15 residues long. V dropped 3 bases and J dropped 4 bases, with 14 bases sitting between them. The CDR3: CASSSSWTGGNTIYF. Written as DNA, the CDR3 is TGTGCCAGCAGCTCATCCTGGACGGGAGGAAACACCATATATTTT. Using reference TRBV5-4 and TRBJ1-3 for the parts outside the CDR3, the full variable domain is ETGVTQSPTHLIKTRGQQVTLRCSSQSGHNTVSWYQQALGQGPQFIFQYYREEENGRGNFPPRFSGLQFPNYSSELNVNALELDDSALYLCASSSSWTGGNTIYFGEGSWLTVV.

The genes are TRBV11-1 and TRBJ2-7, with TRBD1 matching 7 bases. The CDR3 is made up of 14 amino acids. The germline V gene encodes CDR1 SGHAT and CDR2 FQDESV (reference sequence). The J segment lost 6 bases and the V segment lost 1 base, leaving 6 bases of the junction unmatched. The CDR3 protein is CASSLGGTGVEQYV. As DNA, the CDR3 is TGTGCCAGCAGCTTAGGGGGAACAGGGGTCGAGCAGTACGTC.

The chain recombines TRBV18 with TRBJ1-1; no clear D gene. The CDR3 contains 15 residues. The V end was cut by 4 bases, the J end by 5 bases, with 17 bases between. Germline CDR1 KGHSH, CDR2 LQKENI. CDR3 sequence reads: CASSQSSRGETEAFF. CDR3 nucleotide sequence: TGTGCCAGCTCACAATCGTCCCGGGGAGAAACTGAAGCTTTCTTT.

The CDR3 spells CASSSGQGDMGTQYF. CDR3 in DNA: TGCGCCAGCAGCTCGGGACAGGGCGATATGGGTACGCAGTATTTT. V is TRBV5-1 and J is TRBJ2-3; the match to TRBD1 covers 9 bases. Trimming cost V 3 bases and J 8 bases; bases outside gene matches: 10. Germline V CDR1 and CDR2: SGHRS, YFSETQ. The CDR3 is 15 amino acids.

V gene TRBV3-1 (or the pseudogene TRBV3-2) combines with J gene TRBJ1-4, with a tentative D call TRBD1 (5 bases). V was clipped by 3 bases and J by 5 bases, with 10 bases between them. From germline, CDR1 is LGHDT and CDR2 YNNKEL (reference sequence). CDR3 size: 14 residues. CDR3: CASSQRQQNEKLFF. In nucleotides, the CDR3 is TGTGCCAGCAGCCAGCGACAGCAGAATGAAAAACTGTTTTTT.

The CDR3: CASSKEAGCEEAFF. CDR3 in DNA: TGTGCCAGCAGCAAAGAGGCAGGCTGCGAAGAAGCTTTCTTT. This chain joins TRBV21-1 and TRBJ1-1; the table gives TRBD1 as D, unverified against the DNA. TRBV21-1 represents a pseudogene. The CDR3 is 14 amino acids.

J is TRBJ1-3 and V is TRBV19; the match to TRBD1 covers 10 bases. CDR1 and CDR2 from the germline V gene are LNHDA and SQIVND (reference sequence). Losses at the gene ends were 6 bases for V and 1 base for J; bases not matched to a gene: 6. The CDR3 loop spans 16 amino acids. CDR3 sequence (DNA): TGTGCCAGTAGCCGGGACAGGGGCGGATCTGGAAACACCATATATTTT. Translation: CASSRDRGGSGNTIYF.

This clone was counted a few times. The V call is TRBV19, the J call TRBJ2-6; no reliable D call. Looked up from germline, CDR1 is LNHDA and CDR2 is SQIVND (reference sequence). There are 15 residues in the CDR3. V dropped 8 bases and J dropped 0 bases, with 11 bases sitting between them. In DNA form, the CDR3 reads TGTGCCAGTTATGGCGGTAGCTCTGGGGCCAACGTCCTGACTTTC. This translates into CASYGGSSGANVLTF.

The V gene is TRBV5-5, the J gene TRBJ1-4; D is unresolved. CDR1 is SGHKS and CDR2 is YYEKEE in the germline V gene (reference sequence). This CDR3 region has 13 residues. Deletions cut 0 bases from V and 8 bases from J, with 8 bases between. CDR3 sequence reads: CASSLGQTEKLFF. CDR3 DNA sequence: TGTGCCAGCAGCTTGGGACAAACCGAAAAACTGTTTTTT. Supplemented by reference TRBV5-5 and TRBJ1-4, the full variable domain reads DAGVTQSPTHLIKTRGQQVTLRCSPISGHKSVSWYQQVLGQGPQFIFQYYEKEERGRGNFPDRFSARQFPNYSSELNVNALLLGDSALYLCASSLGQTEKLFFGSGTQLSVL.

The chain couples TRBV19 to TRBJ1-1; the D gene is possibly TRBD1 (5 bases). The CDR3 consists of 13 residues. V lost 6 bases to trimming and J lost 4 bases, with 12 bases between them. Germline CDR1 and CDR2: LNHDA and SQIVND (reference sequence). The chain's CDR3 is CASSPQGPTEAFF. CDR3 sequence (DNA): TGTGCCAGTAGCCCGCAGGGTCCCACTGAAGCTTTCTTT.

Only a few counts were recorded for this clone. V is TRBV5-6 and J is TRBJ2-7, with 9 positions matching TRBD1. This CDR3 is built from 13 residues. With V trimmed by 3 bases and J by 6 bases, 4 bases remained unmatched. CDR1 is SGHDT, CDR2 YYEEEE, per germline. CDR3 loop: CASSWGTGSEQYV. The CDR3, as DNA: TGTGCCAGCAGCTGGGGGACAGGGTCCGAGCAGTACGTC.

J is TRBJ2-7 and V is TRBV6-6, with D tentatively TRBD1 (5 bases). Trimming left V 0 bases short and J 2 bases short, with 8 bases between. This CDR3 is 14 amino acids long. Germline-derived CDR1 and CDR2 are MNHNY and SVGAGI (reference sequence). This chain's CDR3 is CASSYSIGAYEQYF. The CDR3 DNA follows: TGTGCCAGCAGTTACTCGATAGGGGCCTACGAGCAGTACTTC.

This clone was seen a few times. This sequence joins TRBV2 and TRBJ1-2, with a tentative D call TRBD1 (6 bases). Germline CDR1 SNHLY, CDR2 FYNNEI. The CDR3 is made up of 12 amino acids. The V and J ends lost 7 bases and 8 bases respectively, with 14 bases between them. CDR3 residues: CASIRGSEGYTF. In DNA form, the CDR3 reads TGTGCCAGCATCAGGGGAAGTGAAGGCTACACCTTC.